A selection of T cell receptor beta chains follows, all from one sample in a study of blood T cell repertoires in COVID-19. Clones were sequenced by immunoSEQ multiplex PCR, and TCRdb holds only the in-frame ones, with some missing. The sample lists 52,000 or so clones; over 75% were seen once. The specimen was peripheral blood. These TCRs come from a human donor in a cohort sampled during active COVID-19. The CDR3 runs from the conserved cysteine through the conserved F or W. The D gene is left open where the match is weak. Only some rows state a clone size, as once, few, many or a class for expanded clones.

TRBD2	.	TRBV10-3	14	TRBJ2-3	CAISGQRDLDTQYF	TGTGCCATCAGTGGCCAGCGGGATCTCGATACGCAGTATTTT
TRBD2	.	TRBV3-1/TRBV3-2	15	TRBJ2-3	CASSQGGGRRDTQYF	TGTGCCAGCAGCCAAGGGGGCGGGAGAAGAGATACGCAGTATTTT
TRBD2	.	TRBV18	15	TRBJ2-3	CASSPPQGLADTQYF	TGTGCCAGCTCACCACCGCAAGGACTAGCAGATACGCAGTATTTT
.	.	TRBV28	12	TRBJ1-1	CASWGRVTEAFF	TGTGCCAGTTGGGGCAGGGTAACTGAAGCTTTCTTT
TRBD2	.	TRBV5-6	15	TRBJ2-1	CASSRPGLAGNEQFF	TGTGCCAGCAGTCGTCCGGGACTAGCGGGGAATGAGCAGTTCTTC
TRBD2	.	TRBV25-1	15	TRBJ2-3	CASRTTGLAGSTQYF	TGTGCCAGCAGGACTACGGGACTAGCGGGGAGTACGCAGTATTTT
.	.	TRBV11-2	15	TRBJ2-3	CASSLGLAPTDTQYF	TGTGCCAGCAGCTTAGGTCTAGCGCCCACAGATACGCAGTATTTT
.	.	TRBV7-2	12	TRBJ1-2	CASSSQGYGYTF	TGTGCCAGCAGCTCCCAGGGGTATGGCTACACCTTC
TRBD1	.	TRBV28	16	TRBJ1-1	CASSFWGTGSYTEAFF	TGTGCCAGCAGTTTCTGGGGGACAGGATCGTACACTGAAGCTTTCTTT
TRBD2	.	TRBV18	16	TRBJ2-1	CASSGNSGSSYNEQFF	TGTGCCAGCTCAGGGAATAGCGGGAGCTCCTACAATGAGCAGTTCTTC
.	few	TRBV10-3	16	TRBJ2-2	CAISHTTNPNTGELFF	TGTGCCATCAGTCACACTACTAACCCGAACACCGGGGAGCTGTTTTTT
.	.	TRBV27	13	TRBJ1-5	CASSLSRDQPQHF	TGTGCCAGCAGTTTATCGAGGGATCAGCCCCAGCATTTT
TRBD1	.	TRBV10-3	15	TRBJ1-1	CAISERDRVGTEAFF	TGTGCCATCAGTGAACGGGACAGGGTGGGGACTGAAGCTTTCTTT
.	.	TRBV6-5	15	TRBJ2-7	CASSYGSDRSYEQYF	TGTGCCAGCAGTTACGGGTCGGACAGATCCTACGAGCAGTACTTC
TRBD2	.	TRBV7-3	17	TRBJ2-3	CASSLDPSGRGADTQYF	TGTGCCAGCAGCTTGGACCCTAGCGGGAGGGGGGCAGATACGCAGTATTTT
.	.	TRBV7-3	13	TRBJ1-1	CASSLDRNTEAFF	TGTGCCAGCAGCCTAGACAGAAACACTGAAGCTTTCTTT
.	.	TRBV28	12	TRBJ2-5	CASSLRPGTQYF	TGTGCCAGCAGTTTACGTCCCGGGACCCAGTACTTC
TRBD1	once	TRBV7-3	18	TRBJ2-3	CASSSIPPRQGPGDTQYF	TGTGCCAGCAGCTCTATCCCTCCCCGACAGGGGCCAGGAGATACGCAGTATTTT
.	.	TRBV3-1/TRBV3-2	13	TRBJ1-2	CASSQEGALGYTF	TGTGCCAGCAGCCAAGAGGGGGCGTTGGGCTACACCTTC
TRBD1	.	TRBV6-5	14	TRBJ2-7	CASTSGTGTYEQYF	TGTGCCAGCACCTCCGGGACAGGCACCTACGAGCAGTACTTC
TRBD1	.	TRBV24-1	15	TRBJ2-7	CATSAPGGRVDEQYF	TGTGCCACCAGTGCCCCAGGGGGAAGAGTGGACGAGCAGTACTTC
TRBD2	.	TRBV20-1	11	TRBJ2-1	CSAPQGGEQFF	TGCAGTGCTCCCCAGGGAGGGGAGCAGTTCTTC
.	.	TRBV5-8	13	TRBJ1-2	CASSLGGLDGYTF	TGTGCCAGCAGCTTGGGAGGACTCGATGGCTACACCTTC
TRBD2	.	TRBV7-2	16	TRBJ2-3	CASSSMGLAGPDTQYF	TGTGCCAGCAGCTCGATGGGACTAGCGGGTCCAGATACGCAGTATTTT
.	.	TRBV18	14	TRBJ1-4	CASSPPGDAEKLFF	TGTGCCAGCTCACCTCCGGGGGACGCGGAAAAACTGTTTTTT
.	.	TRBV19	15	TRBJ2-3	CASSIEGTGGDTQYF	TGTGCCAGTAGTATAGAGGGGACCGGGGGAGATACGCAGTATTTT
TRBD2	once	TRBV5-4	16	TRBJ2-7	CASSPLRGAFSYEQYF	TGTGCCAGCAGCCCCTTGCGGGGGGCGTTTTCCTACGAGCAGTACTTC
TRBD2	.	TRBV7-2	14	TRBJ2-3	CASTRAGLTDTQYF	TGTGCCAGCACCAGAGCGGGACTCACAGATACGCAGTATTTT
TRBD2	once	TRBV5-4	15	TRBJ2-5	CASSLGLAGKETQYF	TGTGCCAGCAGCCTCGGACTAGCGGGAAAAGAGACCCAGTACTTC
.	.	TRBV10-3	11	TRBJ2-7	CAISDISEQYF	TGTGCCATCAGTGATATTTCCGAGCAGTACTTC
.	.	TRBV7-2	15	TRBJ2-3	CASSSPGLYTDTQYF	TGTGCCAGCAGCTCTCCGGGACTTTACACAGATACGCAGTATTTT
TRBD2	.	TRBV5-1	16	TRBJ2-3	CASSLGLAEFTDTQYF	TGCGCCAGCAGTTTGGGACTAGCGGAGTTCACAGATACGCAGTATTTT
TRBD2	.	TRBV9	18	TRBJ2-4	CASSVGGRSGRTKNIQYF	TGTGCCAGCAGCGTAGGGGGAAGGAGCGGGAGGACGAAAAACATTCAGTACTTC
.	.	TRBV21-1	19	TRBJ2-3	CASRTVIWRWQSSTDTQYF	TGTGCCAGCAGGACGGTCATCTGGAGATGGCAGAGTAGCACAGATACGCAGTATTTT
.	.	TRBV6-5	14	TRBJ2-1	CASSSRGGDNEQFF	TGTGCCAGCAGTTCTCGAGGAGGGGACAATGAGCAGTTCTTC
.	few	TRBV9	17	TRBJ1-3	CASSVTPGTGAGNTIYF	TGTGCCAGCAGCGTAACACCCGGGACGGGGGCTGGAAACACCATATATTTT
TRBD2	.	TRBV6-5	15	TRBJ2-1	CASRGLAGVPNEQFF	TGTGCCAGCAGGGGACTAGCGGGAGTCCCCAATGAGCAGTTCTTC
.	.	TRBV2	11	TRBJ2-1	CASSLYNEQFF	TGTGCCAGCAGTTTATACAATGAGCAGTTCTTC
TRBD2	.	TRBV5-4	16	TRBJ2-3	CASFLPGRGATDTQYF	TGTGCCAGCTTTCTACCGGGGAGGGGTGCCACAGATACGCAGTATTTT
TRBD1	.	TRBV6-6	12	TRBJ2-7	CATQTGGYEQYF	TGTGCCACCCAGACAGGGGGATACGAGCAGTACTTC
TRBD1	.	TRBV4-1	17	TRBJ1-2	CASSRLGRGQGDYGYTF	TGCGCCAGCAGCCGCCTAGGGCGGGGACAGGGGGACTATGGCTACACCTTC